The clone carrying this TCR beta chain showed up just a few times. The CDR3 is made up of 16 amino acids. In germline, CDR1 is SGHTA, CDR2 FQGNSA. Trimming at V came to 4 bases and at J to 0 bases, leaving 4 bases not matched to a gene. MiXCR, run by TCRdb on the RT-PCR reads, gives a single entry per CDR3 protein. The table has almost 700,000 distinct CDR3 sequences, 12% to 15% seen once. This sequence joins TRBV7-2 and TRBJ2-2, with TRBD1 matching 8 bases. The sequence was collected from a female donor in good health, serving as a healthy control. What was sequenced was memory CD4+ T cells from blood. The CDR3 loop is CASSSGTGANTGELFF. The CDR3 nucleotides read TGTGCCAGCAGCTCCGGGACAGGCGCGAACACCGGGGAGCTGTTTTTT.